These 24 T cell receptor beta chains originate from one sample sequenced in a study of shared clonotypes between healthy human individuals. Only in-frame clones appear in the TCRdb table, and some are missing; sequencing was by immunoSEQ multiplex PCR. The table has about 2.5 million clones, around 92% seen once. The sequenced material came from naive CD4+ T cells from PBMCs. The sample's subset: CD45RA+ positively selected. The source of these receptors is a man younger than 35 in good health. Some clones in this sample may be carry-over from other donors' samples.

As regards this clone: Other DNA sequences from this sample encode an identical CDR3 as well. V and J are TRBV18 and TRBJ1-4; TRBD1 aligns across 7 bases. Trimming took 3 bases from V and 7 from J; bases not matched to a gene: 5. The CDR3 has 14 residues. Germline V gene lookup returns CDR1 KGHSH and CDR2 LQKENI. CDR3 DNA sequence: TGTGCCAGCTCACCTCGACAGGGAGGTGAAAAACTGTTTTTT. This sequence encodes CASSPRQGGEKLFF.

The chain couples TRBV4-1 to TRBJ2-3; 12 bases fit TRBD1. This CDR3 contains 16 residues. CDR1 is MGHRA, CDR2 YSYEKL, per germline. V gave up 1 base and J gave up 4 bases; unmatched junction bases: 3. DNA for the CDR3: TGCGCCAGCAGCCAAGCCGGGACAGGGGGCCCAGATACGCAGTATTTT. Its translation is CASSQAGTGGPDTQYF.

With regard to this clone: This CDR3 is also generated by other DNA sequences in the sample. The V gene is TRBV30, the J gene TRBJ2-7, with 7 bases matching TRBD1. The CDR3 has 13 amino acids. The ends lost 4 bases at V and 0 bases at J; junction bases unmatched: 3. Looked up from germline, CDR1 is GTSNPN and CDR2 is SVGIG (reference sequence). CDR3 in DNA: TGTGCCTGGACAGGGGGAAGCTCCTACGAGCAGTACTTC. It specifies CAWTGGSSYEQYF.

The chain combines TRBV7-6 with TRBJ2-1; either TRBD1 or TRBD2 may fit D (6 bases each). The CDR3 runs to 11 residues. V gave up 1 base and J gave up 14 bases, with 9 bases separating them. In germline, CDR1 is SGHVS, CDR2 FNYEAQ. This chain's CDR3 is CASSLDREEFF. DNA for the CDR3: TGTGCCAGCAGCTTAGACAGGGAGGAGTTCTTC.

This chain's CDR3 is CASSPSTGRGSGNTIYF. The DNA for the CDR3 is TGCGCCAGCAGCCCATCAACGGGCCGAGGGTCGGGAAACACCATATATTTT. The rearrangement joins TRBV4-1 to TRBJ1-3, with D unresolved. The CDR3 loop spans 17 amino acids. Germline V gives CDR1 MGHRA, CDR2 YSYEKL. Trimming removed 4 bases from V and 4 bases from J, with 20 bases in between.

The chain is built from TRBV28 and TRBJ2-3, with 7 bases that match TRBD2. The CDR3 sequence is 15 residues long. From germline, CDR1 is MDHEN and CDR2 SYDVKM. The V gene end was trimmed by 4 bases and the J gene end by 6 bases; junction bases not matched to a gene: 10. CDR3 nucleotide sequence: TGTGCCAGCAGTTCTAGCGGCTTCCCCCAGGATACGCAGTATTTT. The encoded protein is CASSSSGFPQDTQYF.

The rearrangement links TRBV5-5 to TRBJ2-5; a possible D gene is TRBD1 (5 bases). The CDR3 covers 14 residues. Germline CDR1 and CDR2: SGHKS and YYEKEE (reference sequence). V was cut by 4 bases and J by 3 bases, with 13 bases left in between. CDR3: CASSAWVREETQYF. The CDR3 DNA is TGTGCCAGCAGCGCTTGGGTCAGGGAAGAGACCCAGTACTTC.

V gene TRBV6-1 combines with J gene TRBJ2-1; perhaps TRBD1 as D (5 bases). V gave up 8 bases and J gave up 5 bases, with 16 bases separating them. The CDR3 runs 14 residues. Germline assignment: CDR1 MNHNS and CDR2 SASEGT. The CDR3: CASGARQADNEQFF. DNA for the CDR3: TGTGCCAGCGGGGCCAGACAAGCAGACAATGAGCAGTTCTTC.

The rearrangement links TRBV2 to TRBJ2-4, with D possibly TRBD2 on 5 matching bases. The germline V gene has CDR1 SNHLY and CDR2 FYNNEI. Trimming removed 4 bases from V and 0 bases from J, with 10 bases in between. There are 15 residues in the CDR3. CDR3 amino acids: CASSGAGKAKNIQYF. For the CDR3, the DNA is TGTGCCAGCAGTGGTGCGGGTAAAGCCAAAAACATTCAGTACTTC.

V and J are TRBV5-6 and TRBJ2-1; TRBD1 matches 7 bases. V shed 4 bases and J 7 bases; nucleotides not matched to a gene: 8. CDR3 length: 14 residues. Germline assignment: CDR1 SGHDT and CDR2 YYEEEE. CDR3 DNA: TGTGCCAGCAGCGCGAACAGGGGTATGAATGAGCAGTTCTTC. This gives the protein CASSANRGMNEQFF.

This chain connects TRBV28 to TRBJ2-7, with 10 bases fitting TRBD2. Looked up from germline, CDR1 is MDHEN and CDR2 is SYDVKM. J lost 7 bases, V lost 3 bases, and 12 bases had no gene match. This CDR3 spans 16 amino acids. CDR3 protein: CASSFHRTSGPREQYF. CDR3 in DNA: TGTGCCAGCAGTTTCCACAGGACTAGCGGACCTAGGGAGCAGTACTTC.

The gene calls are TRBV6-1 and TRBJ2-5; TRBD1 is a possible D gene (5 bases). There are 14 residues in the CDR3. Germline-derived CDR1 and CDR2 are MNHNS and SASEGT. Trimming removed 6 bases at V and 5 bases at J, with 16 bases between. The CDR3 sequence: CASRAVGVRETQYF. CDR3 nucleotides: TGTGCCAGCAGGGCCGTAGGGGTCCGGGAGACCCAGTACTTC.

V is TRBV18 and J is TRBJ2-1; perhaps TRBD1 as D (5 bases). The CDR3 has 16 residues. The V gene lost 3 bases and the J gene lost 2 bases, with 14 bases spanning the gap. Germline values: CDR1 KGHSH, CDR2 LQKENI. CDR3 bases: TGTGCCAGCTCACCCCTGGGGCAGGGAACCTACAATGAGCAGTTCTTC. This encodes CASSPLGQGTYNEQFF. The full variable domain, its missing parts supplied by reference TRBV18 and TRBJ2-1, is NAGVMQNPRHLVRRRGQEARLRCSPMKGHSHVYWYRQLPEEGLKFMVYLQKENIIDESGMPKERFSAEFPKEGPSILRIQQVVRGDSAAYFCASSPLGQGTYNEQFFGPGTRLTVL.

This clone has a single count. V is TRBV30 and J is TRBJ1-3; D unclear. Germline V CDR1 and CDR2: GTSNPN, SVGIG (reference sequence). V was cut by 5 bases and J by 8 bases, with 13 bases left in between. This CDR3 region has 12 residues. The DNA of the CDR3 is TGTGCCTGGGGCCAGACCGGGGACACCATATATTTT. Translation gives CAWGQTGDTIYF. Looking up the rest from reference TRBV30 and TRBJ1-3 gives the full variable domain: SQTIHQWPATLVQPVGSPLSLECTVEGTSNPNLYWYRQAAGRGLQLLFYSVGIGQISSEVPQNLSASRPQDRQFILSSKKLLLSDSGFYLCAWGQTGDTIYFGEGSWLTVV.

This clone was seen only once. The chain combines TRBV5-1 with TRBJ2-1; D is undetermined. CDR1 and CDR2 (germline): SGHRS, YFSETQ. The CDR3 loop spans 15 amino acids. Trimming shortened V by 4 bases and J by 4 bases, and 15 bases separated the two germline ends. The CDR3 spells CASSPNPEKYNEQFF. The CDR3 DNA reads TGCGCCAGCAGCCCCAATCCGGAAAAATACAATGAGCAGTTCTTC.

The CDR3 loop reads CASSQGGTEAFF. The CDR3 DNA reads as TGTGCCAGTAGCCAGGGTGGGACTGAAGCTTTCTTT. The chain couples TRBV19 to TRBJ1-1, with D perhaps TRBD1 (5 bases). V lost 6 bases, J lost 5 bases, and 10 bases lay in between. Germline V gene lookup returns CDR1 LNHDA and CDR2 SQIVND (reference sequence). The CDR3 loop spans 12 amino acids.

V is TRBV6-5 and J is TRBJ1-1; TRBD1 is a possible D gene (6 bases). V shed 5 bases and J shed 1 base, with 11 bases lying between them. The CDR3 is made up of 14 amino acids. Germline loops: CDR1 MNHEY, CDR2 SVGAGI. The CDR3 here is CASSAGTKNTEAFF. In nucleotides, the CDR3 is TGTGCCAGCAGTGCCGGGACAAAGAACACTGAAGCTTTCTTT.

About this clone: Other DNA sequences within the sample encode an identical CDR3. This chain connects TRBV5-1 to TRBJ1-2, with D perhaps matching TRBD1 (5 bases). Germline values: CDR1 SGHRS, CDR2 YFSETQ. This CDR3 has 13 amino acids. V was pared by 0 bases and J by 8 bases, with 11 bases between. Written as DNA, the CDR3 is TGCGCCAGCAGCTTGGGGCAGGGCGTCGGCTACACCTTC. This sequence encodes CASSLGQGVGYTF.

This clone was observed a few times. This same CDR3 is encoded by further DNA sequences in the sample. The chain joins TRBV30 to TRBJ1-1; D uncertain. The CDR3 has 12 amino acids. The V and J ends lost 1 base and 0 bases respectively, with 3 bases between them. Germline loops: CDR1 GTSNPN, CDR2 SVGIG (reference sequence). CDR3: CAWSGVNTEAFF. DNA of the CDR3: TGTGCCTGGAGTGGAGTGAACACTGAAGCTTTCTTT.

V usage is TRBV7-8 and J usage is TRBJ2-5; D might be TRBD2 (5 bases). Trimming removed 0 bases at V and 5 bases at J, with 16 bases between. The CDR3 runs 16 residues. The germline gives CDR1 SGHVS, CDR2 FQNEAQ. The CDR3 region has the DNA TGTGCCAGCAGCTTAGCGCCGGCTAGCTCTGGGGAGACCCAGTACTTC. Its translation is CASSLAPASSGETQYF.

The rearrangement joins TRBV4-1 to TRBJ2-1, with 11 bases aligning to TRBD2. The CDR3 loop spans 16 amino acids. Germline CDR1 MGHRA, CDR2 YSYEKL. Trimming cost V 2 bases and J 10 bases; bases outside gene matches: 10. CDR3 nucleotides: TGCGCCAGCAGCCAATCTAGCGGGAGGACGTACGGGGAGCAGTTCTTC. This translates into CASSQSSGRTYGEQFF.

The CDR3 protein is CASSLRFAARDTQYF. The DNA for the CDR3 is TGCGCCAGCAGCTTGAGATTCGCAGCGAGAGATACGCAGTATTTT. The chain carries TRBV5-1 and TRBJ2-3; D is ambiguous. Trimming pared 1 base from V and 5 bases from J, leaving 14 bases between. CDR1 and CDR2 from the germline V gene are SGHRS and YFSETQ. The CDR3 totals 15 residues.

The chain uses TRBV6-1 and TRBJ2-7; D might be TRBD1 or TRBD2, each matching 6 bases. CDR3 length equals 13 residues. Trimming took 6 bases from V and 3 from J, leaving 12 bases between them. The germline V gene has CDR1 MNHNS and CDR2 SASEGT. CDR3 amino acids: CASSGRDNYEQYF. CDR3 bases: TGTGCCAGCAGCGGGCGGGACAACTACGAGCAGTACTTC.

The chain combines TRBV28 with TRBJ2-3; no firm D call. This CDR3 contains 15 residues. Trimming took 3 bases from V and 1 from J, leaving 11 bases between them. Germline V gene lookup returns CDR1 MDHEN and CDR2 SYDVKM. The CDR3 loop is CASSFGTVGTDTQYF. CDR3 in DNA: TGTGCCAGCAGTTTTGGCACAGTAGGCACAGATACGCAGTATTTT.